Given below is one T cell receptor beta chain in context. The antigen remains unidentified. Because it lacks the conserved phenylalanine or tryptophan at the end, this CDR3 is likely a read error. DNA and RNA were both co-extracted from around 20-30 mg of bulk tissue that had not been sorted. This record comes from a study of tumor-infiltrating lymphocytes in primary liver carcinoma. Whole-study findings and limits: Tumor-adjacent and tumor-blood pairs shared a smaller degree of overlap than tumor region pairs. Merely some 7.5-25% of top clones spanned all five tumor regions.

There are 14 residues in the CDR3. Per germline, CDR1 SNHLY and CDR2 FYNNEI. From 400 to 500 ng total RNA, TCR beta cDNA was generated with a primer in the constant region. Three nested multiplex PCR rounds, a slightly modified ARM-PCR, produced the libraries for TCR beta. TRBV1-TRBV30 forward primers paired with a C-beta reverse primer were used in the first two PCR rounds, which ran about 11 cycles each. Each CDR3 protein is one row after TCRdb ran MiXCR on the multiplex PCR reads. This sample has 84,000 or so distinct CDR3 sequences, with around 70% found just once. The origin of this receptor is a man between 35 and 55 years old with primary liver carcinoma and hepatitis B virus infection. Input material: liver tumor tissue from sampling region 1. The subset here: tumor region T1, superior pole. V usage is TRBV2 and J usage is TRBJ2-7; 7 bases are a match to TRBD1. Written as DNA, the CDR3 is TGTGCCAGCAGCACGGACAAGGGGGCCTATGAGCAGTACTTA. Residues: CASSTDKGAYEQYL.